The 30 T cell receptor beta chains given below trace back to one sample, sequenced in a study of T-cell reconstitution after alpha-beta-depleted transplantation in children. Preparation of the TCRbeta library was carried out with unique molecular identifiers. TCRdb processed the PCR reads anew with MiXCR; each CDR3 protein has one entry. This sample has about 500,000 distinct CDR3 sequences, with less than 35% found just once. The input for sequencing was PBMCs from the stem cell graft donor, taken from the stem cell graft. The source is a human donor who donated a stem cell graft to a child with aplastic anemia.

The table lists this clonotype with a few counts. The chain recombines TRBV29-1 with TRBJ1-1, with a tentative D call TRBD1 (6 bases). Between the trimmed V and J ends, which lost 1 base and 1 base, there was a span of 10 bases. This CDR3 is 14 amino acids long. Germline CDR1 and CDR2: SQVTM and ANQGSEA. CDR3 in DNA: TGCAGCGTTGAAGGGGGGCCTGCGAACACTGAAGCTTTCTTT. It specifies CSVEGGPANTEAFF.

This clonotype came up a few times. The chain carries TRBV11-2 and TRBJ1-1; unclear D gene. The V and J ends lost 1 base and 1 base respectively, with 13 bases between them. Per the germline V gene, CDR1 is SGHAT and CDR2 is FQNNGV. This CDR3 is built from 16 residues. DNA of the CDR3: TGTGCCAGCAGCTTAGTGGGCAGCCCGTCGAACACTGAAGCTTTCTTT. Protein: CASSLVGSPSNTEAFF.

V usage is TRBV5-1 and J usage is TRBJ2-1; no reliable D call. V was clipped by 3 bases and J by 9 bases, with 10 bases between them. The CDR3 spans 12 residues. The germline V gene encodes CDR1 SGHRS and CDR2 YFSETQ. In DNA form, the CDR3 reads TGCGCCAGCAGCTCCCCTAGAAGTGAGCAGTTCTTC. Its translation: CASSSPRSEQFF.

The chain couples TRBV20-1 to TRBJ2-3, with 8 bases identical to TRBD2. There are 14 residues in the CDR3. The germline V gene has CDR1 DFQATT and CDR2 SNEGSKA (reference sequence). V gave up 8 bases and J gave up 1 base; unmatched junction bases: 8. In nucleotides, the CDR3 is TGCAGTTCCATAGGGCGGGAGGGCACAGATACGCAGTATTTT. As protein: CSSIGREGTDTQYF.

V usage is TRBV5-1 and J usage is TRBJ2-2; weak D call: TRBD2 (6 bases). CDR3 size: 15 residues. Germline-derived CDR1 and CDR2 are SGHRS and YFSETQ. V dropped 5 bases and J dropped 4 bases, with 15 bases sitting between them. The CDR3 reads CASRLNSGSTGELFF. CDR3 in DNA: TGCGCCAGCAGGTTAAATAGCGGTAGCACCGGGGAGCTGTTTTTT.

This clonotype was seen ten or more times. The J gene is TRBJ2-7, the V gene TRBV29-1; TRBD2 agrees at 8 bases. V shed 4 bases and J 0 bases; nucleotides not matched to a gene: 2. From germline, CDR1 is SQVTM and CDR2 ANQGSEA. The CDR3 runs 13 residues. For the CDR3, the DNA is TGCAGCGTTGCAGGGACTAGCTCCTACGAGCAGTACTTC. Amino acid sequence: CSVAGTSSYEQYF.

There are a few counts of this clonotype. The chain employs TRBV14 and TRBJ1-1, with D perhaps TRBD1 (6 bases). This CDR3 has 15 residues. Trimming left V 3 bases short and J 7 bases short, with 18 bases between. The germline gives CDR1 SGHDN, CDR2 FVKESK. Written as DNA, the CDR3 is TGTGCCAGCAGCCATTTAGACGGGGGGCAGGTTGAAGCTTTCTTT. This gives the protein CASSHLDGGQVEAFF. Full variable domain (missing parts from reference TRBV14 and TRBJ1-1): EAGVTQFPSHSVIEKGQTVTLRCDPISGHDNLYWYRRVMGKEIKFLLHFVKESKQDESGMPNNRFLAERTGGTYSTLKVQPAELEDSGVYFCASSHLDGGQVEAFFGQGTRLTVV.

The chain has TRBV4-2 and TRBJ1-5; the match to TRBD1 covers 10 bases. The CDR3 extends over 16 amino acids. Trimming at V came to 5 bases and at J to 7 bases, leaving 11 bases not matched to a gene. The V gene's germline CDR1 is LGHNA and CDR2 YNFKEQ. CDR3 bases: TGTGCCAGCAGCAGGACAGGGGGGGCGCGAGGCCAGCCCCAGCATTTT. Translated, it gives CASSRTGGARGQPQHF.

This clonotype has more than one count but fewer than ten. This chain uses TRBV20-1 with TRBJ2-3; 10 nucleotides line up with TRBD2. The germline V gene has CDR1 DFQATT and CDR2 SNEGSKA (reference sequence). This CDR3 contains 15 residues. With V trimmed by 5 bases and J by 0 bases, 5 bases remained unmatched. CDR3 nucleotide sequence: TGCAGTGCTTACCCGACTAGCGGGAGCACAGATACGCAGTATTTT. Its protein is CSAYPTSGSTDTQYF.

The chain carries TRBV30 and TRBJ2-1, with D perhaps assigned TRBD1 or TRBD2 (6 bases each). The CDR3 runs to 17 residues. The germline gives CDR1 GTSNPN, CDR2 SVGIG (reference sequence). V was trimmed by 0 bases and J by 7 bases, leaving 22 bases between them. DNA for the CDR3: TGTGCCTGGAGTGTACTCGGAAGATTGAGGGGGAGGAATGAGCAGTTCTTC. Translating it yields CAWSVLGRLRGRNEQFF.

Worth noting for this clonotype: The junction does not match germline at one end; this may be a read error. The rearrangement uses TRBV30 and TRBJ1-5; D is undetermined. The V gene's germline CDR1 is GTSNPN and CDR2 SVGIG (reference sequence). CDR3 length equals 14 residues. The CDR3 coding sequence is TGTGCCTGGAGTTTCGGCAGTAGCGATCAGCCCCAGCATTTT. It specifies CAWSFGSSDQPQHF.

V usage is TRBV20-1 and J usage is TRBJ1-5; the D gene is possibly TRBD1 (5 bases). Trimming took 0 bases from V and 3 from J, leaving 9 bases between them. The CDR3 spans 14 residues. Germline V gene lookup returns CDR1 DFQATT and CDR2 SNEGSKA (reference sequence). The DNA for the CDR3 is TGCAGTGCTAGAGAACTGGGGACCAATCAGCCCCAGCATTTT. It specifies CSARELGTNQPQHF.

The chain combines TRBV11-2 with TRBJ2-3; TRBD2 matches 8 bases. Germline V gene lookup returns CDR1 SGHAT and CDR2 FQNNGV. Losses at the gene ends were 0 bases for V and 4 bases for J; bases not matched to a gene: 9. The CDR3 length is 17 residues. Written as DNA, the CDR3 is TGTGCCAGCAGCTTAGATGGGAGCGGGAGAATAGCAGATACGCAGTATTTT. It translates to CASSLDGSGRIADTQYF.

The chain uses TRBV6-1 and TRBJ1-4; weak D call: TRBD1 (6 bases). The CDR3 covers 15 residues. Looked up from germline, CDR1 is MNHNS and CDR2 is SASEGT. Trimming removed 10 bases at V and 5 bases at J, with 20 bases between. In nucleotides, the CDR3 is TGTGCCATCGGGGGGTACAGGGTAAAAAATGAAAAACTGTTTTTT. Its translation: CAIGGYRVKNEKLFF.

Many counts were recorded for this clonotype. This CDR3 reads CASTSNPVHEQYF. DNA for the CDR3: TGTGCCAGCACCTCAAATCCAGTTCACGAGCAGTACTTC. The chain joins TRBV6-2 or TRBV6-3 to TRBJ2-7; the D is unclear. The CDR3 is made up of 13 amino acids. CDR1 and CDR2 from the germline V gene are MNHEY and SVGEGT. Deletions cut 7 bases from V and 5 bases from J, with 15 bases between.

The J gene is TRBJ2-3, the V gene TRBV6-2 or TRBV6-3; 13 positions match TRBD2. J gave up 6 bases and V 6 bases, and 9 bases lay outside the gene matches. Germline CDR1 MNHEY, CDR2 SVGEGT. CDR3 length equals 16 residues. CDR3 loop: CASSHGLAGVPDTQYF. Here the CDR3 DNA reads TGTGCCAGCAGCCACGGACTAGCGGGAGTTCCGGATACGCAGTATTTT.

The V call is TRBV20-1, the J call TRBJ1-1; tentative D call: TRBD1 (6 bases). The CDR3 is 13 residues long. V dropped 6 bases and J dropped 4 bases, with 15 bases sitting between them. The germline V gene has CDR1 DFQATT and CDR2 SNEGSKA (reference sequence). This CDR3 reads CSANDRRSTEAFF. The CDR3 bases are TGCAGTGCCAACGACAGGCGGAGCACTGAAGCTTTCTTT.

The chain couples TRBV6-4 to TRBJ1-1; 7 positions agree with TRBD1. The junction had 7 bases not matched to a gene; V was cut back by 6 bases and J by 0 bases. The CDR3 consists of 15 residues. Germline CDR1 is MRHNA and CDR2 is SNTAGT. The CDR3 sequence: CASRRDSSVNTEAFF. The CDR3 DNA reads as TGTGCCAGCAGGCGGGACAGTTCAGTGAACACTGAAGCTTTCTTT.

This clonotype was seen a few times. The V call is TRBV29-1, the J call TRBJ1-5, with D maybe TRBD1 (6 bases). CDR1 is SQVTM and CDR2 is ANQGSEA in the germline V gene. The CDR3 totals 12 residues. V was clipped by 4 bases and J by 6 bases, with 10 bases between them. The chain's CDR3 is CSVGGGGQPQHF. The CDR3 DNA sequence: TGCAGCGTTGGAGGGGGAGGTCAGCCCCAGCATTTT.

This clonotype was counted between two and nine times. V and J are TRBV12-3 or TRBV12-4 and TRBJ1-2; unclear D gene. This CDR3 is 15 amino acids long. V lost 6 bases, J lost 4 bases, and 18 bases lay in between. The CDR3 DNA is TGTGCCAGCAGCCCTATCCTTGACGGAGGCTATGGCTACACCTTC. Its translation: CASSPILDGGYGYTF.

This clonotype was detected a few times. This rearrangement joins TRBV20-1 to TRBJ1-1; D is uncertain. The germline gives CDR1 DFQATT, CDR2 SNEGSKA (reference sequence). Trimming cost V 2 bases and J 5 bases, with 9 bases left between them. The CDR3 is 12 amino acids. CDR3 bases: TGCAGTGCTAGAAGAGGGAGGACTGAAGCTTTCTTT. Its translation is CSARRGRTEAFF.

This clonotype has a handful of counts. V usage is TRBV25-1 and J usage is TRBJ1-1; D may be TRBD1 (5 bases). Trimming removed 5 bases at V and 10 bases at J, with 20 bases between. The CDR3 totals 14 residues. Germline V gene data show CDR1 as MGHDK and CDR2 as SYGVNS. CDR3 sequence: CASSSGGLPPGAFF. CDR3 nucleotides: TGTGCCAGCAGTTCGGGGGGACTTCCACCGGGAGCTTTCTTT.

The chain is built from TRBV11-2 and TRBJ2-1, with TRBD2 matching 7 bases. The CDR3 spans 19 residues. Unmatched junction bases numbered 21, after V lost 5 bases and J lost 5 bases. Germline V CDR1 and CDR2: SGHAT, FQNNGV. This chain's CDR3 is CASSRTGWSSGISHNEQFF. DNA of the CDR3: TGTGCCAGCAGCCGCACGGGGTGGTCCAGCGGGATTTCCCACAATGAGCAGTTCTTC.

V usage is TRBV5-1 and J usage is TRBJ2-7; perhaps TRBD2 as D (7 bases). Germline CDR1 SGHRS, CDR2 YFSETQ. This CDR3 contains 14 residues. V gave up 3 bases and J gave up 3 bases, with 13 bases separating them. CDR3 nucleotides: TGCGCCAGCAGCTGGGGGGGCGAGGACTACGAGCAGTACTTC. Protein product: CASSWGGEDYEQYF.

The chain has TRBV28 and TRBJ2-6, with 7 bases fitting TRBD1. The CDR3 consists of 18 residues. V shed 3 bases, J shed 0 bases, and the junction held 8 bases outside the gene matches. CDR1 MDHEN and CDR2 SYDVKM come from the germline V gene. CDR3 residues: CASSFRDRASSGANVLTF. CDR3 DNA: TGTGCCAGCAGTTTCCGCGACAGGGCATCCTCTGGGGCCAACGTCCTGACTTTC. Full variable domain (remainder filled in from reference TRBV28 and TRBJ2-6): DVKVTQSSRYLVKRTGEKVFLECVQDMDHENMFWYRQDPGLGLRLIYFSYDVKMKEKGDIPEGYSVSREKKERFSLILESASTNQTSMYLCASSFRDRASSGANVLTFGAGSRLTVL.

The J gene is TRBJ2-5, the V gene TRBV7-6, with a tentative D call TRBD2 (6 bases). The V gene's germline CDR1 is SGHVS and CDR2 FNYEAQ. This CDR3 spans 14 amino acids. The V end lost 7 bases, the J end lost 3 bases, and 15 bases lay between the germline ends. This chain's CDR3 is CASTTRREKETQYF. DNA for the CDR3: TGTGCCAGCACCACCCGGAGGGAGAAAGAGACCCAGTACTTC.

CDR3 protein: CASSWGQELYF. Written as DNA, the CDR3 is TGTGCCAGCAGCTGGGGACAAGAGCTGTACTTC. The chain uses TRBV7-6 and TRBJ2-5, with D tentatively TRBD1 (6 bases). The germline V gene has CDR1 SGHVS and CDR2 FNYEAQ. Trimming removed 4 bases at V and 13 bases at J, with 13 bases between. The CDR3 runs to 11 residues.

This clonotype has ten or more counts. V is TRBV6-2 or TRBV6-3 and J is TRBJ1-1; perhaps TRBD1 as D (5 bases). This CDR3 contains 14 residues. Trimming cost V 2 bases and J 0 bases, with 7 bases left between them. The germline CDR1 and CDR2 sequences are MNHEY and SVGEGT. The CDR3: CASSYRGVNTEAFF. CDR3 bases: TGTGCCAGCAGTTACAGAGGGGTGAACACTGAAGCTTTCTTT.

This clonotype was found once. The chain uses TRBV7-9 and TRBJ1-2; possibly TRBD1 for D (5 bases). The CDR3 extends over 14 amino acids. The V and J ends lost 5 bases and 8 bases respectively, with 18 bases between them. CDR1 and CDR2 from the germline V gene are SEHNR and FQNEAQ (reference sequence). The DNA for the CDR3 is TGTGCCAGCAGCCTACGCCGGCAGGGAGCGGGCTACACCTTC. Its translation is CASSLRRQGAGYTF.

This clonotype was detected a few times. The chain couples TRBV7-2 to TRBJ2-7, with D maybe TRBD2 (5 bases). Germline V gene lookup returns CDR1 SGHTA and CDR2 FQGNSA. V dropped 7 bases and J dropped 3 bases, with 13 bases sitting between them. The CDR3 is 13 amino acids. In DNA form, the CDR3 reads TGTGCCAGCACCCTAGGAGGCTTCTACGAGCAGTACTTC. This encodes CASTLGGFYEQYF.